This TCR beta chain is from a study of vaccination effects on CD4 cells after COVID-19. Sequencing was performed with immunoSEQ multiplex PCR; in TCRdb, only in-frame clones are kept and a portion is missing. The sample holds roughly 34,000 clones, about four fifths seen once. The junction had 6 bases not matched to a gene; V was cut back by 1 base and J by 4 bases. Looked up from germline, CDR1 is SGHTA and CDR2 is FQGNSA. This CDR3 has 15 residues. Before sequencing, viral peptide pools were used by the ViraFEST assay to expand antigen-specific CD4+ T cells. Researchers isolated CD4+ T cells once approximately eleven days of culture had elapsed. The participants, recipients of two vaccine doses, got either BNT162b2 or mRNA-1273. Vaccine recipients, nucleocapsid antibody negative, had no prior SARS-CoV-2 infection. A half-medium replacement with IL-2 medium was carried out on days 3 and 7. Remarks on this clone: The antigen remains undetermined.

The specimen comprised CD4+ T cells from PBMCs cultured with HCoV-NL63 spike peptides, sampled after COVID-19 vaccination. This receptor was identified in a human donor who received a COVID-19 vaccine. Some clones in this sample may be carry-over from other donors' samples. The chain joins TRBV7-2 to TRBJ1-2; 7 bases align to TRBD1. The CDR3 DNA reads TGTGCCAGCAGCTTAGTAGTAGACAGGGTCTATGGCTACACCTTC. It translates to CASSLVVDRVYGYTF.